This TCR beta chain was sequenced for a study of low-dose radiotherapy and immunotherapy resistance in tumors (dated by TCRdb to the early 2020s). The study in broad terms: In Cohort 1, 0.5 Gy per fraction was delivered every 2 weeks, and a total PTV dose of 6.5 Gy was prescribed. In Cohort 2, 1 Gy per fraction was delivered every two weeks, for a total of 13 Gy over 26 weeks. Patients were given nivolumab as a 240 mg flat dose every two weeks and ipilimumab at 1 mg/kg every six weeks, with both drugs delivered intravenously. Every two weeks, patients got intravenous cyclophosphamide at 200 mg/m2, given one day ahead of each radiation and immunotherapy administration. Aspirin 300 mg was taken orally once daily by patients for four cycles, starting on cycle 1 day 1. No randomization into treatment groups was done for the people taking part in the trial. Eight patients were included in the translational analysis: three from the first dose cohort and the first five from the second dose cohort.

This clonotype appeared many times. The antigen it binds to is not known. No base quality values were provided; no much bigger clone lies one nucleotide off. Its CDR3 holds 16 amino acids, cysteine through phenylalanine. Kept here is only the CDR3 DNA, which spans 48 bases and is read in frame from base 1. Relative to germline, V is missing 2 bases and J is missing 6 bases, with 12 bases of the junction outside any gene match. Reading the germline V gene gives CDR1 SGDLS and CDR2 YYNGEE. Interpreted using the paper, the time point label stands for: before trial treatment. The donors came from RACIN, which was a single-arm phase I dose-escalation trial that paired nivolumab and ipilimumab with aspirin, low-dose cyclophosphamide and low-dose radiotherapy. Eligible patients had advanced, TIL-negative solid tumors. Sequencing took place on an Illumina HiSeq 2500. First-strand cDNA was synthesized using Superscript III and a set of TRAV- and TRBV-specific primers, so that both TCRalpha and TCRbeta chains were covered. TCRs were amplified for approximately 20 PCR cycles with Phusion, using a constant-region primer paired with the adapter attached to the V primers. The MessageAmp II aRNA Amplification Kit was used to amplify the isolated mRNA, with in vitro transcription run for over 15 hours at 37 degrees C. mRNA for TCR sequencing was isolated with the Dynabeads mRNA DIRECT Purification Kit. Indexed Illumina adapters were added in a second Phusion PCR of roughly 26 cycles, after which AMPure XP beads were used to purify the products. In the source study's methods: Using custom Perl scripts, TCR sequences encoding the same protein were pooled, out-of-frame sequences were removed, and the abundance of each clonotype was computed. TCR sequences supported by only a single read were excluded from analysis. Repertoire metrics included Shannon entropy, Gini index, clonality, richness, and frequency of TCRs shared between repertoires. TCRdb cleaned the public reads at Q25 with fastp, built clones with MiXCR and kept in-frame beta chains. A single entry per CDR3 protein holds the most common genes and DNA from its merged rows. In this record, the V and J calls reflect TCRdb's handling and not the investigators' own analysis. Across this sample there are 64,000 or so distinct CDR3 sequences, with approximately 26% seen only once. Less than 8% of the sample lies in the top ten.

The material sequenced was PBMCs, taken before treatment. The chain uses TRBV9 and TRBJ2-7, with 9 middle bases fitting TRBD1. The clonotype originates from a male donor with rectosigmoid adenocarcinoma. The CDR3 sequence is CASSVMTGGVQSEQYF. DNA sequence: TGTGCCAGCAGCGTCATGACAGGGGGAGTACAGAGCGAGCAGTACTTC.